This TCR beta chain came from a study of T cell repertoires in cytomegalovirus infection. Overall study results and limits: In two of eight donors, the top clonotype was HLA-C-restricted CMV-specific. The cumulative frequency of public TCR beta families identified carriers of CMV plus the relevant HLA.

One entry per CDR3 protein results from TCRdb running MiXCR on the reads. The table lists approximately 250,000 distinct CDR3 sequences, approximately 24% of them singletons. The germline V gene encodes CDR1 SGHTA and CDR2 FQGNSA. V gave up 0 bases and J gave up 4 bases, with 12 bases separating them. This CDR3 has 15 residues. Many counts were recorded for this clonotype. Its antigen is not known. Sequenced input: CD8+ T cells from PBMCs. The sequence came from a human donor in good health (CMV status not recorded). Some clones in this sample may be carry-over from other donors' samples. This chain uses TRBV7-2 with TRBJ1-1; TRBD1 is a possible D gene (5 bases). The DNA for the CDR3 is TGTGCCAGCAGCTTAGCGAGGTGGGGGAGCACTGAAGCTTTCTTT. This sequence encodes CASSLARWGSTEAFF.